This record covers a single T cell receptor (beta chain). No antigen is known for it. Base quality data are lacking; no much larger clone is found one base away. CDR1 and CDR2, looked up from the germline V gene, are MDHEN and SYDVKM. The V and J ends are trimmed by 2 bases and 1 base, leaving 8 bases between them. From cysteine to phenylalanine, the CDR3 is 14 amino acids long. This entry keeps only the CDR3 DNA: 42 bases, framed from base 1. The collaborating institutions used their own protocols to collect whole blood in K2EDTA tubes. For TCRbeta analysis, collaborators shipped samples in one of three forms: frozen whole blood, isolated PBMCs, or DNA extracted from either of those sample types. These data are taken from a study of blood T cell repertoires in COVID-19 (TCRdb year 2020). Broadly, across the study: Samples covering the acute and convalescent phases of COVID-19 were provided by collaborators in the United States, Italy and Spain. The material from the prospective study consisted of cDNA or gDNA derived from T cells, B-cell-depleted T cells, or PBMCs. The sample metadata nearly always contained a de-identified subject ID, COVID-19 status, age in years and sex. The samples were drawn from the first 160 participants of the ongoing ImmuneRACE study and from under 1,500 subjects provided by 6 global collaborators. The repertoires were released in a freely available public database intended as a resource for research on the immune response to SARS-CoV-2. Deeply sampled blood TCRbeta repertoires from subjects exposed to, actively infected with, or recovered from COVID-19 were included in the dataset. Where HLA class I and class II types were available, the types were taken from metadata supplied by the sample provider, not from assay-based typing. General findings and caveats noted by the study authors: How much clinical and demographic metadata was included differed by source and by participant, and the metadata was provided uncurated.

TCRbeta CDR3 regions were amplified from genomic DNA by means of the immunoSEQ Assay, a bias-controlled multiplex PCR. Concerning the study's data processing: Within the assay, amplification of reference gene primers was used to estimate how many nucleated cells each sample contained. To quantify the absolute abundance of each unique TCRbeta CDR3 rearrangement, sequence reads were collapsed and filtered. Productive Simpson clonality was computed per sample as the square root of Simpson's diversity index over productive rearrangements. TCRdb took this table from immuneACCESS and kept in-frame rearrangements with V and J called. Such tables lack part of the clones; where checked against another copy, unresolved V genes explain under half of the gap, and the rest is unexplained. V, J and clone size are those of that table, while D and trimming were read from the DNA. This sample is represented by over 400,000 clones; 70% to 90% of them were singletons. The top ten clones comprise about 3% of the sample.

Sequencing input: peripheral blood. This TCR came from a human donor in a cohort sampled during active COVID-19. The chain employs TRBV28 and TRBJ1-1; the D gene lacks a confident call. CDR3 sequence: CASSLVTENTEAFF. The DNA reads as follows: TGTGCCAGCAGTTTAGTTACAGAGAACACTGAAGCTTTCTTT.